This TCR beta chain was sequenced in a study of T cells expressing NK-cell markers. TCRdb re-called the 5' RACE reads and gives one entry per CDR3 protein, without DNA. The table counts around 550,000 distinct CDR3 sequences; around 3.3% lies in the top ten. CDR3 length: 14 amino acids. CDR1 and CDR2 (germline): KGHSH, LQKENI. The sequence derives from a man aged 18 to 30 in good health. The sample taken for sequencing was blood T cells: a sorted CD56 or NKG2C T cell subset, CD4+ or CD8+ T cells, or bulk PBMC T cells (not recorded which). V and J are TRBV18 and TRBJ2-1; TCRdb lists TRBD1, though no DNA is available to test this call. CDR3 in amino acids: CASSDRGVYNEQFF.